This TCR beta chain derives from a study of T cells in Graves' hyperthyroidism and ophthalmopathy (dated by TCRdb to about 2019). Broadly, across the study: Peripheral blood was collected at initial diagnosis, before any treatment. According to the paper, TCR Vbeta CDR3 sequencing was carried out on 135 peripheral blood samples, which came from under 50 ophthalmopathy, around 75 hyperthyroidism and about 17 progressor patients. The 100 or so discovery patients were randomly split 7:3 into training and test sets. After sampling, hyperthyroidism patients received methimazole starting at 30 mg daily, and ophthalmopathy patients received high-dose intravenous methylprednisolone. To identify distinguishing TCR V-J signatures, a discovery cohort of around 100 patients was used, comprising 43 with Graves' ophthalmopathy and some 60 with stable Graves' hyperthyroidism. Thyroid tissue and blood T-cell repertoires from more than five Graves' hyperthyroidism patients were also compared in the study. Prospective prediction of ophthalmopathy was tested in an independent validation cohort consisting of fewer than 20 hyperthyroidism patients and 15 to 17 patients who later progressed to ophthalmopathy.

CDR1 is given as SGHDT and CDR2 as YYEEEE, both from the germline V gene. From cysteine to phenylalanine, the CDR3 is 14 amino acids long. Only the CDR3 region is kept as DNA, spanning 42 bases read in frame from base 1. Clipping removes 4 bases from V and 6 bases from J, with 7 as the unmatched junction base count. The TCR beta CDR3 regions were amplified from RNA transcripts. The first round of RT-PCR for the TCR CDR3 was performed with the HTBI primer set and the Qiagen OneStep RT-PCR kit. Libraries were constructed in a second round of multiplex PCR, after which size selection and purification were carried out. The libraries were sequenced on an Illumina HiSeq2000 using paired-end 100 bp reads. The published analysis was carried out like this. SOAPnuke was used to process the raw data, with reads discarded if the reads contained adapters or uncalled bases, had a mean Phred below 15, or lacked an exact constant-primer or identifier match. High-quality paired reads were merged using COPE v1.2.5, and each unique nucleotide sequence was defined as a clonotype. MiTCR v1.1 was used to align the clonotypes against IMGT TRBV, TRBD and TRBJ reference segments. Only V-J combinations with frequency above 0.0001, covering approximately 99% of repertoires, were analysed. The TCS score was defined as the ratio of F50 (clonal expansion) to E x V (chaos), calculated using BLOSUM62-based TCRdist between CDR3 peptides within each V-J. Welch's t-statistics and random forest reduced fewer than 600 V-J features to about 12, which were used in a naive Bayes classifier (R e1071). TCRdb trimmed public reads at Q25 via fastp, called clones via MiXCR and kept in-frame beta chains. For every CDR3 protein sequence, its rows merge into one entry that carries the most common genes and DNA. It is TCRdb's table, rather than the study itself, that gives the V and J calls and clone size. The sample table holds about 330,000 distinct CDR3 sequences, of which 12% to 15% were seen once. About 37% of the sample rests with the top ten.

Overall study outcomes, separate from this receptor: During validation, the model predicted progression to ophthalmopathy a median of approximately 6 months ahead of onset, with 70.59% sensitivity and roughly 75% specificity. Most expanded thyroid clonotypes (frequency above 0.001) were also detected in blood, a finding suggesting that blood repertoires may reflect thyroid immune responses. No statistical method was used to fix the sample size in advance, and group allocation was not hidden from the investigators. A model built on a 13 V-J signature distinguished ophthalmopathy from stable hyperthyroidism, reaching 85% to 90% sensitivity and about 81% specificity in cross-validation and 80%/75% in testing.

Comments on this clonotype: Its specific antigen is unknown. Qualities for individual bases were not recorded, and no much larger clone is one base off.

Ophthalmopathy patients had moderately to severely active disease, Clinical Activity Score of at least 3, NOSPECS grade of at least 4, and duration under 3 months. Exclusion was applied to patients with uncontrolled infections, other autoimmune diseases, pregnancy or lactation. Clinical symptoms, serum thyroxine and TRAb, thyroid ultrasound, and orbital computed tomography formed the basis for the diagnoses. Ficoll-Paque density gradient centrifugation was used to isolate PBMCs from approximately 11 ml of fresh peripheral blood. Trizol reagent was used to extract total RNA, and RNA quality was then checked on an Agilent 2100 Bioanalyzer.

Sequences were obtained from blood. Here the chain combines TRBV5-6 and TRBJ2-7; the central 10 bases match TRBD1. The source is a woman in her forties with Graves' ophthalmopathy. In nucleotide form, the sequence is TGTGCCAGCAGCCGGGACAGGGGTTTTCCCGAGCAGTACTTC. Its translation reads: CASSRDRGFPEQYF.